This TCR beta chain emerged from a study of early stage breast cancer tumors (dated by TCRdb to the late 2010s). For the study in its entirety: Of the 15 to 20 invasive breast tumors, 12 to 13 were found to be estrogen receptor-positive, progesterone receptor-positive and HER2-negative. Of the roughly 12 ER+/PR+/HER2- tumors, eight were classified as invasive ductal carcinomas and four as invasive lobular carcinomas. On average, each sample got 7.5 to 10-fold read coverage. A total of 2,651,842 templates, representing some 1,000,000 unique clonotypes, were detected across all samples.

Two independent genomic DNA replicates were amplified for each sample, with around 0.5 ug used for blood and about 1.5 ug for tumor or normal breast. Following the manufacturer's instructions, the ImmunoSeq Intro kit was used to carry out TCRB sequencing on genomic DNA. The multiplex PCR ran for around 30 cycles using proprietary primers and spike-in control sequences for absolute quantification. An 87-bp fragment spanning the CDR3 and flanking V and J genes was sequenced with single-end 150-bp reads. Each lane of an Illumina MiSeq running version 3.0 chemistry carried seven multiplexed samples, with two replicates apiece. The paper's data handling went like this. The vendor's proprietary pipeline processed the raw data and merged both replicates into a single result for each sample. To define clonotypes, the study grouped productive rearrangements that shared the V-gene family, CDR3 amino acid sequence and J-gene segment. To compute clonality, the normalized Shannon entropy (Pielou evenness) of TCRB abundances was subtracted from 1. T cell density was estimated by dividing total templates by the number of input cells inferred from the DNA input amount. Recon with default parameters was used to estimate total repertoire diversity and clonality. Tumor-enriched clonotypes were defined as having over 0.1% abundance in tumor and at least 32-fold higher abundance than in normal breast. TCRdb limited this immuneACCESS table to in-frame rearrangements with V and J called. A share of clones is missing; checked studies link under half to unresolved V genes, and the rest is unexplained. The V and J calls and the clone size are those of that table, but D and trimming were determined from the DNA. The sample table shows approximately 75,000 clones, and about 85% are seen once. Jointly, the top ten make up approximately 4.8% of the sample.

For this clone: What antigen it recognizes has not been identified. One base away there is no much larger clone; base qualities are not given.

The study profiled bulk TCR beta-chain repertoires in matched peripheral blood, tumor and adjacent normal breast tissue taken from over 15 patients with early-stage breast cancer. Before surgery, roughly 4.5-11 mL of whole blood was collected in EDTA tubes and processed within 2 hours. Ficoll-Paque centrifugation in SepMate-50 tubes was used to isolate peripheral blood mononuclear cells. PBMCs were cryopreserved in aliquots of 2 to 4 million cells in 90% FBS with 10% DMSO and kept in liquid nitrogen. The Qiagen AllPrep DNA/RNA Mini kit was used for genomic DNA extraction. The research as a whole found: Because the cohort was small, a breakdown by tumor subtype could not be done. Repertoires from blood resembled normal breast more closely than tumor, and using blood as a reference for each tissue separated tumor from normal in about 90% of the 16 patients. Enriched TCRB sequences shared across patients were mostly commonly generated sequences, unlikely to play an important role in the tumor microenvironment. Compared with adjacent normal breast tissue, tumors had higher clonality and 2 to 3-fold greater T cell density. Sequencing bulk genomic DNA from unsorted cells could not capture chain pairing or functional markers like CD4, CD8 and FOXP3.

The germline V gene provides CDR1 SGHAT and CDR2 FQNNGV. Trimming costs V 4 bases and J 2 bases, and their ends lie 0 bases apart. From its cysteine to its phenylalanine, the CDR3 spans 11 amino acids. Of the read, only the CDR3 DNA is kept; its 33 bases are in frame from base 1. The TCR was taken from a person aged 35-50 years with breast cancer. This chain joins TRBV11-2 to TRBJ1-3, with the D gene too uncertain to name. The sequencing input was blood. The bases read TGTGCCAGCAGCTCTGGAAACACCATATATTTT. It encodes CASSSGNTIYF.